This TCR beta chain emerged from a study of T cells expressing NK-cell markers. The CDR3 covers 16 residues. In germline, CDR1 is SGDLS, CDR2 YYNGEE. TCRdb derives one entry per CDR3 protein from the 5' RACE reads, leaving out DNA. This listing includes roughly 380,000 distinct CDR3 sequences. The chain couples TRBV9 to TRBJ2-3; TCRdb's D call of TRBD2 is untestable without DNA. This receptor was obtained from a man aged 18-70 years in good health. Sequencing was carried out using blood T cells: a sorted CD56 or NKG2C T cell subset, CD4+ or CD8+ T cells, or bulk PBMC T cells (not recorded which). The CDR3 here is CASSAVSGGVTDTQYF. Using reference TRBV9 and TRBJ2-3 for the parts outside the CDR3, the full variable domain is DSGVTQTPKHLITATGQRVTLRCSPRSGDLSVYWYQQSLDQGLQFLIQYYNGEERAKGNILERFSAQQFPDLHSELNLSSLELGDSALYFCASSAVSGGVTDTQYFGPGTRLTVL.